Following are 19 T cell receptor beta chains from one sample sequenced in a study of blood T cell repertoires in COVID-19 (dated by TCRdb to the early 2020s). The method was the immunoSEQ multiplex PCR assay. This is the immuneACCESS table as TCRdb keeps it, with only in-frame sequences that have V and J called. A part of the clones is gone; compared with another copy, unresolved V genes explain less than half, and the rest is unexplained. Within this sample are a few hundred thousand clones, with roughly nine tenths of them counted one time only. The ten most abundant clones make up roughly 4% of the sample. Sequenced sample: peripheral blood. All receptors come from a man in his sixties who had recovered from COVID-19.

This clone was found once. The chain links TRBV11-1 to TRBJ2-5; 11 positions match TRBD1. V shed 3 bases, J shed 5 bases, and the junction held 5 bases outside the gene matches. Germline loops: CDR1 SGHAT, CDR2 FQDESV (reference sequence). The length of the CDR3 is 15 residues. CDR3 in amino acids: CASSLDRGRGETQYF. The DNA of the CDR3 is TGTGCCAGCAGCTTGGACAGGGGGCGTGGGGAGACCCAGTACTTC.

In this sample, this clone turned up once. This chain links TRBV3-1 (or the pseudogene TRBV3-2) with TRBJ1-4; D is uncertain. V lost 0 bases and J 12 bases, leaving 8 bases between the germline ends. The V gene's germline CDR1 is LGHDT and CDR2 YNNKEL (reference sequence). This CDR3 comprises 12 residues. This CDR3 reads CASSQDLRELFF. CDR3 in DNA: TGTGCCAGCAGCCAAGATTTGAGGGAACTGTTTTTT.

The rearrangement links TRBV30 to TRBJ1-1; 8 bases fit TRBD1. V was pared by 4 bases and J by 5 bases, with 21 bases of the junction left unmatched. Germline CDR1 reads GTSNPN; CDR2 reads SVGIG (reference sequence). CDR3 size: 18 residues. The CDR3 nucleotides are TGTGCCTGGACCATAATCCCCACACCAGGGGGCGCGGAGACTGAAGCTTTCTTT. Residues: CAWTIIPTPGGAETEAFF.

V gene TRBV20-1 combines with J gene TRBJ2-3; 8 bases fit TRBD2. V dropped 3 bases and J dropped 7; count of bases not matched to a gene: 12. The CDR3 consists of 15 residues. CDR1 is DFQATT and CDR2 is SNEGSKA in the germline V gene (reference sequence). The CDR3 region is CSASPGLAMTHTQYF. CDR3 DNA: TGCAGTGCTAGTCCCGGACTAGCAATGACACATACGCAGTATTTT.

The chain recombines TRBV6-6 with TRBJ2-1; weak D call: TRBD1 (6 bases). Trimming stripped 4 bases from V and 6 bases from J, with 10 bases between. The CDR3 spans 13 residues. Germline lookup yields CDR1 MNHNY and CDR2 SVGAGI (reference sequence). The CDR3 region is CASSSGQSNEQFF. The DNA for the CDR3 is TGTGCCAGCAGTTCCGGACAGAGCAATGAGCAGTTCTTC.

The DNA of the CDR3 is TGCACCAGCAGCCAACCTTGCCGGGACACTGGAAAACTCTCTGGAAACACCATATATTTT. As protein: CTSSQPCRDTGKLSGNTIYF. The chain uses TRBV1 and TRBJ1-3; the table's D gene call, TRBD1, was not cross checked with the DNA. TRBV1 is a known pseudogene. The CDR3 sequence is 20 residues long.

V gene TRBV4-2 combines with J gene TRBJ2-7; tentatively, D is TRBD1 (7 bases). Trimming pared 1 base from V and 1 base from J, leaving 11 bases between. CDR3 size: 15 residues. Germline values: CDR1 LGHNA, CDR2 YNFKEQ. The CDR3 sequence: CASSQGGDSSYEQYF. The DNA of the CDR3 is TGTGCCAGCAGCCAAGGGGGGGACAGTTCCTACGAGCAGTACTTC.

This chain links TRBV7-6 with TRBJ2-7, with 7 positions matching TRBD1. The ends lost 3 bases at V and 6 bases at J; junction bases unmatched: 8. Germline V gene lookup returns CDR1 SGHVS and CDR2 FNYEAQ. The CDR3 has 14 residues. In DNA form, the CDR3 reads TGTGCCAGCAGCTTTACTACAGGGGTGGGCGAGCAGTACTTC. It encodes CASSFTTGVGEQYF.

Only one count was recorded for this clone. The J gene is TRBJ1-5, the V gene TRBV2; D is perhaps TRBD1 (6 bases). The CDR3 has 15 residues. The germline V gene encodes CDR1 SNHLY and CDR2 FYNNEI. V was clipped by 7 bases and J by 0 bases, with 13 bases between them. CDR3 DNA sequence: TGTGCCAGCAAAAGGCAGGGACATAGCAATCAGCCCCAGCATTTT. Its protein product is CASKRQGHSNQPQHF.

The chain recombines TRBV6-1 with TRBJ2-5; a possible D gene is TRBD1 (6 bases). The length of the CDR3 is 14 residues. V lost 3 bases, J lost 5 bases, and 13 bases lay in between. CDR1 MNHNS and CDR2 SASEGT come from the germline V gene. CDR3 loop: CASSDIQGRETQYF. In DNA form, the CDR3 reads TGTGCCAGCAGTGACATACAGGGCAGGGAGACCCAGTACTTC.

The chain uses TRBV24-1 and TRBJ2-2; D unclear. The CDR3 loop spans 15 amino acids. Trimming removed 0 bases at V and 7 bases at J, with 11 bases between. CDR1 and CDR2 from the germline V gene are KGHDR and SFDVKD. The CDR3 is CATSDLSQDIGELFF. DNA for the CDR3: TGTGCCACCAGTGATTTGTCCCAGGATATCGGGGAGCTGTTTTTT.

The V gene is TRBV9, the J gene TRBJ2-2; D ambiguous. This CDR3 comprises 17 residues. The germline V gene encodes CDR1 SGDLS and CDR2 YYNGEE. Trimming removed 3 bases from V and 1 base from J, with 16 bases in between. The CDR3 spells CASSAHVITRNTGELFF. DNA for the CDR3: TGTGCCAGCAGCGCTCACGTAATCACTCGGAACACCGGGGAGCTGTTTTTT.

DNA of the CDR3: TGCGCCAGCCGACAGGGAGAAACCGGGGAGCTGTTTTTT. It translates to CASRQGETGELFF. The genes are TRBV10-1 and TRBJ2-2, with 7 bases fitting TRBD1. V trimming: 8 bases; J trimming: 5 bases; junction bases outside the gene matches: 5. CDR1 WNHNN and CDR2 SYGVQD come from the germline V gene (reference sequence). The CDR3 totals 13 residues.

The chain joins TRBV9 to TRBJ2-2; TRBD2 aligns across 9 bases. The V segment lost 0 bases and the J segment 4 bases; nucleotides outside the gene matches: 4. This CDR3 is built from 16 residues. The V gene's germline CDR1 is SGDLS and CDR2 YYNGEE. The CDR3 is CASSVVSSGSTGELFF. Here the CDR3 DNA reads TGTGCCAGCAGCGTAGTGAGTAGCGGGAGCACCGGGGAGCTGTTTTTT.

This chain connects TRBV11-3 to TRBJ2-2, with D perhaps TRBD1 (5 bases). This CDR3 contains 14 residues. Trimming shortened V by 6 bases and J by 3 bases, and 11 bases separated the two germline ends. CDR1 is SGHNT and CDR2 is YENEEA in the germline V gene. This chain's CDR3 is CASSLRVHTGELFF. The CDR3, as DNA: TGTGCCAGCAGTCTCAGGGTTCACACCGGGGAGCTGTTTTTT.

The gene calls are TRBV4-1 and TRBJ1-5; perhaps TRBD1 as D (5 bases). Germline CDR1 MGHRA, CDR2 YSYEKL. V shed 0 bases and J shed 4 bases, with 13 bases lying between them. The CDR3 is made up of 16 amino acids. In DNA form, the CDR3 reads TGCGCCAGCAGCCAAGAACGGGGGGGGATAAATCAGCCCCAGCATTTT. Translating gives CASSQERGGINQPQHF.

This clone was detected only a few times. This chain joins TRBV3-1 (or the pseudogene TRBV3-2) and TRBJ2-7, with 7 bases matching TRBD1. CDR3 length: 15 residues. Germline CDR1 and CDR2: LGHDT and YNNKEL (reference sequence). Trimming removed 5 bases from V and 3 bases from J; junction bases left unmatched: 10. The CDR3 DNA reads as TGTGCCAGCAGCAAGCCCGGGACAGACGTCTACGAGCAGTACTTC. It is translated as CASSKPGTDVYEQYF.

The CDR3 region has the DNA TGTGCCAGCAGCCCAACCTCGGGACTAAATAAAGGGGAGCTGTTTTTT. Protein sequence: CASSPTSGLNKGELFF. The gene calls are TRBV7-8 and TRBJ2-2; 7 nucleotides align to TRBD2. V lost 5 bases and J lost 8; bases outside the gene matches: 14. Germline V lookup: CDR1 SGHVS, CDR2 FQNEAQ. There are 16 residues in the CDR3.

Only a few counts were recorded for this clone. V is TRBV2 and J is TRBJ2-7, with a tentative D call TRBD2 (5 bases). V was pared by 1 base and J by 7 bases, with 17 bases between. This CDR3 comprises 15 residues. Germline V gives CDR1 SNHLY, CDR2 FYNNEI. CDR3 region: CASSEVVGPPGEQYF. For the CDR3, the DNA is TGTGCCAGCAGTGAAGTGGTGGGTCCCCCGGGAGAGCAGTACTTC.